The clone carrying this T cell receptor (beta chain) was counted a single time. Its antigen remains unidentified. The CDR3 spans 13 residues. The germline CDR1 and CDR2 sequences are ENHRY and SYGVKD. The V and J ends lost 10 bases and 7 bases respectively, with 20 bases between them. This sample was taken from a study of CD8+CD57+ T cells in acquired aplastic anemia. Study summary: The average for DNA from sorted CD4+ and CD8+ cells was around 3.4 ug. The study obtained 11 million or so reads on average for CD4+ cells from healthy donors. Broader study findings: Patients and controls shared some 30 CD8+ CDR3 sequences. Levels of CD8+ Simpson's diversity were not significantly distinct in patients versus controls.

Genomic DNA templated the TCR beta VDJ and CDR3 profiling. TCRdb reprocessed the reads via MiXCR and lists one record per CDR3 protein. The sample has about 190,000 distinct CDR3 sequences, around half seen once; the top ten hold about a sixth. This chain joins TRBV10-3 and TRBJ2-7, with a weak D call TRBD2 (6 bases). This clonotype originated in a human donor in good health, serving as a control. Sequencing was performed on sorted CD4+, CD8+, or CD8+CD57+ T cells (not recorded which) from PBMCs. The CDR3 nucleotides read TGTGCCACCCTGAGGCGGGATGGGGAAGAGCAGTACTTC. It is translated as CATLRRDGEEQYF.